A single sample gave rise to the 32 T cell receptor beta chains below, sequenced in a study of cytomegalovirus exposure and HLA in healthy donors. Vbeta (60) and Jbeta (13) primers were used in the PCR. The assay was immunoSEQ multiplex PCR, and TCRdb's table has in-frame clones only and misses some. The profile shows 140,000 to 150,000 clones, 75% of them singletons. The sequenced material came from PBMCs. These TCRs come from a man aged 25 to 40 in good health and CMV-seronegative.

The CDR3 is CASSLNTEAFF. DNA of the CDR3: TGTGCCAGCAGCCTCAACACTGAAGCTTTCTTT. This chain joins TRBV7-8 and TRBJ1-1; D is ambiguous. Germline V gene data show CDR1 as SGHVS and CDR2 as FQNEAQ. This CDR3 has 11 amino acids. V lost 5 bases, J lost 2 bases, and 3 bases lay in between.

The chain has TRBV27 and TRBJ2-1, with 12 bases fitting TRBD2. After removal of 5 bases from V and 7 bases from J, the junction contained 6 bases not matched to a gene. CDR1 is MNHEY, CDR2 SMNVEV, per germline (reference sequence). The CDR3 extends over 15 amino acids. The CDR3 spells CASSRLAGERNEQFF. Written as DNA, the CDR3 is TGTGCCAGCAGTCGACTAGCGGGAGAGAGGAATGAGCAGTTCTTC.

The sample holds one count of this clone. The chain employs TRBV19 and TRBJ2-2; a possible D gene is TRBD2 (6 bases). The germline gives CDR1 LNHDA, CDR2 SQIVND (reference sequence). Trimming stripped 6 bases from V and 0 bases from J, with 11 bases between. The CDR3 extends over 15 amino acids. The CDR3 region has the DNA TGTGCCAGTAGGACGGGAGACCCGAACACCGGGGAGCTGTTTTTT. Translated, it gives CASRTGDPNTGELFF.

The gene calls are TRBV6-5 and TRBJ1-1; TRBD1 matches 7 bases. This CDR3 is 14 amino acids long. V lost 4 bases to trimming and J lost 1 base; unmatched junction nucleotides: 3. CDR1 and CDR2 from the germline V gene are MNHEY and SVGAGI. CDR3 residues: CASSFSGGNTEAFF. In nucleotides, the CDR3 is TGTGCCAGCAGTTTCTCAGGGGGGAACACTGAAGCTTTCTTT.

The V gene is TRBV29-1, the J gene TRBJ1-1, with D tentatively TRBD1 (6 bases). Trimming shortened V by 4 bases and J by 3 bases, and 15 bases separated the two germline ends. Germline-derived CDR1 and CDR2 are SQVTM and ANQGSEA. This CDR3 region has 14 residues. CDR3: CSVVIPKGDTEAFF. The CDR3 DNA follows: TGCAGCGTTGTGATCCCCAAGGGGGACACTGAAGCTTTCTTT.

This chain connects TRBV30 to TRBJ1-1; unclear D gene. The CDR3 is made up of 13 amino acids. CDR1 and CDR2 from the germline V gene are GTSNPN and SVGIG (reference sequence). V lost 2 bases to trimming and J lost 7 bases, with 14 bases between them. DNA of the CDR3: TGTGCCTGGAGTCCCACCCCCGGGATTGAAGCTTTCTTT. Translation gives CAWSPTPGIEAFF.

The CDR3 nucleotides read TGTGCCAGCAGCGTAACAGGGGGCGCGCCTGAAGCTTTCTTT. Translation gives CASSVTGGAPEAFF. This chain links TRBV9 with TRBJ1-1; 9 bases fit TRBD1. Germline values: CDR1 SGDLS, CDR2 YYNGEE. V lost 1 base and J lost 6; bases outside the gene matches: 4. This CDR3 region has 14 residues. The full variable domain, its missing parts supplied by reference TRBV9 and TRBJ1-1, is DSGVTQTPKHLITATGQRVTLRCSPRSGDLSVYWYQQSLDQGLQFLIQYYNGEERAKGNILERFSAQQFPDLHSELNLSSLELGDSALYFCASSVTGGAPEAFFGQGTRLTVV.

This clone occurred once. The chain carries TRBV10-3 and TRBJ1-5; TRBD1 agrees at 7 bases. From germline, CDR1 is ENHRY and CDR2 SYGVKD. V was clipped by 4 bases and J by 4 bases; unmatched bases: 10. CDR3 length: 16 amino acids. The CDR3 DNA reads as TGTGCCATCAGTGGTGGACAGGCGGGACCAAATCAGCCCCAGCATTTT. Its translation: CAISGGQAGPNQPQHF.

This CDR3 is CAISEPGTSGTGELFF. In DNA form, the CDR3 reads TGTGCCATCAGTGAGCCCGGGACTAGCGGCACCGGGGAGCTGTTTTTT. This chain uses TRBV10-3 with TRBJ2-2; 11 bases are a match to TRBD2. CDR1 is ENHRY and CDR2 is SYGVKD in the germline V gene. V was pared by 2 bases and J by 4 bases, with 3 bases of the junction left unmatched. There are 16 residues in the CDR3.

The genes are TRBV19 and TRBJ1-2; D gene unclear. Trimming stripped 5 bases from V and 8 bases from J, with 18 bases between. CDR3 length: 14 residues. CDR1 and CDR2 (germline): LNHDA, SQIVND (reference sequence). CDR3 protein: CASSPTDRLGGYTF. In DNA, the CDR3 is TGTGCCAGTAGTCCTACGGACCGACTAGGGGGCTACACCTTC.

This clone was recorded a few times. The chain uses TRBV12-5 and TRBJ1-2, with D possibly being TRBD1 (6 bases). The CDR3 covers 14 residues. The germline V gene has CDR1 LGHNT and CDR2 FRNRAP. Trimming stripped 7 bases from V and 7 bases from J, with 19 bases between. CDR3 residues: CASAQGEQGGGYTF. The DNA of the CDR3 is TGTGCTAGTGCCCAAGGGGAACAGGGTGGTGGCTACACCTTC.

V usage is TRBV28 and J usage is TRBJ2-3, with TRBD1 matching over 10 bases. Germline V CDR1 and CDR2: MDHEN, SYDVKM. The CDR3 has 15 residues. Trimming took 8 bases from V and 3 from J; bases not matched to a gene: 8. CDR3 sequence (DNA): TGTGCCAGCGGGGGACAGGGGTATAGGACAGATACGCAGTATTTT. The encoded protein is CASGGQGYRTDTQYF.

This chain uses TRBV21-1 with TRBJ2-7; TRBD2 is taken as the D call from the table, unchecked against the DNA. TRBV21-1 is a pseudogene segment. The CDR3 length is 14 residues. The CDR3 bases are TGTGCCAGCAGCCGACTAGCGGGACCATACGAGCAGTACTTC. Translating it yields CASSRLAGPYEQYF.

This clone showed up just a few times. The V call is TRBV4-1, the J call TRBJ2-1; 11 nucleotides agree with TRBD1. J was trimmed by 8 bases and V by 1 base; bases with no gene match: 7. Germline assignment: CDR1 MGHRA and CDR2 YSYEKL. This CDR3 spans 16 amino acids. The CDR3 sequence is CASSQVPGTGGHEQFF. For the CDR3, the DNA is TGCGCCAGCAGCCAAGTGCCCGGGACAGGGGGGCATGAGCAGTTCTTC.

The V and J genes are TRBV2 and TRBJ1-2; 7 bases line up with TRBD1. The CDR3 spans 14 residues. Germline lookup yields CDR1 SNHLY and CDR2 FYNNEI. V dropped 8 bases and J dropped 0; count of bases not matched to a gene: 6. The CDR3 reads CASGTGTANYGYTF. As DNA, the CDR3 is TGTGCCAGCGGCACCGGGACAGCTAACTATGGCTACACCTTC.

The chain is built from TRBV27 and TRBJ2-4; D gene uncertain. Looked up from germline, CDR1 is MNHEY and CDR2 is SMNVEV (reference sequence). The CDR3 has 14 amino acids. V shed 4 bases and J shed 6 bases, with 13 bases lying between them. The CDR3 DNA follows: TGTGCCAGCAGTTCGAGATCCGGTGGAAACATTCAGTACTTC. Encoded protein: CASSSRSGGNIQYF.

V is TRBV28 and J is TRBJ2-7; TRBD2 might be the D (5 bases). Deletions cut 2 bases from V and 7 bases from J, with 12 bases between. This CDR3 has 13 amino acids. CDR1 and CDR2 (germline): MDHEN, SYDVKM. The DNA of the CDR3 is TGTGCCAGCAGTTTAGTCCCTCGGGAAGAGCAGTACTTC. It yields the protein CASSLVPREEQYF.

The genes are TRBV5-1 and TRBJ2-3; unclear D gene. V lost 0 bases and J 3 bases, leaving 8 bases between the germline ends. The CDR3 consists of 14 residues. Germline assignment: CDR1 SGHRS and CDR2 YFSETQ. CDR3 nucleotides: TGCGCCAGCAGCTTGGCCGCTATAACAGATACGCAGTATTTT. Its protein is CASSLAAITDTQYF.

The V gene is TRBV5-4, the J gene TRBJ2-1; 8 bases line up with TRBD2. The CDR3 extends over 15 amino acids. Germline-derived CDR1 and CDR2 are SGHNT and YYREEE (reference sequence). Trimming cost V 0 bases and J 9 bases; bases outside gene matches: 8. The CDR3 DNA sequence: TGTGCCAGCAGCTTGGATGTCGGGGGGGCGGTTGAGCAGTTCTTC. As protein: CASSLDVGGAVEQFF.

The V call is TRBV11-2, the J call TRBJ2-1; 13 bases line up with TRBD2. CDR3 size: 19 residues. Trimming removed 1 base from V and 0 bases from J; junction bases left unmatched: 6. Germline V gene lookup returns CDR1 SGHAT and CDR2 FQNNGV. CDR3 DNA sequence: TGTGCCAGCAGCTTAGCAGCGACTAGCGGGGGGAGCTCCTACAATGAGCAGTTCTTC. Translating it yields CASSLAATSGGSSYNEQFF.

V gene TRBV2 combines with J gene TRBJ2-3; D is perhaps TRBD1 (6 bases). The CDR3 extends over 13 amino acids. V lost 3 bases to trimming and J lost 3 bases, with 7 bases between them. CDR1 is SNHLY, CDR2 FYNNEI, per germline. CDR3 nucleotide sequence: TGTGCCAGCAGTGAGGGGGCGACAGATACGCAGTATTTT. This gives the protein CASSEGATDTQYF.

This chain uses TRBV13 with TRBJ2-2, with D possibly TRBD1 on 6 matching bases. This CDR3 comprises 17 residues. Deletions cut 2 bases from V and 0 bases from J, with 13 bases between. CDR1 and CDR2 (germline): PRHDT, FYEKMQ (reference sequence). The CDR3 DNA follows: TGTGCCAGCAGCTTAACCGGGACAACCGCGAACACCGGGGAGCTGTTTTTT. It specifies CASSLTGTTANTGELFF. Combining the CDR3 with reference TRBV13 and TRBJ2-2 gives the whole variable domain AAGVIQSPRHLIKEKRETATLKCYPIPRHDTVYWYQQGPGQDPQFLISFYEKMQSDKGSIPDRFSAQQFSDYHSELNMSSLELGDSALYFCASSLTGTTANTGELFFGEGSRLTVL.

The V and J genes are TRBV9 and TRBJ2-7, with TRBD2 matching over 7 bases. The trim removed 0 bases at V and 2 bases at J, leaving 8 bases unmatched. The CDR3 runs to 16 residues. Germline assignment: CDR1 SGDLS and CDR2 YYNGEE. In DNA, the CDR3 is TGTGCCAGCAGCGTAGCCCCCGGGAGGCCCACCTACGAGCAGTACTTC. The encoded protein is CASSVAPGRPTYEQYF.

This clone has just one count. The J gene is TRBJ2-7, the V gene TRBV9, with 7 positions matching TRBD1. CDR1 and CDR2 (germline): SGDLS, YYNGEE. The CDR3 contains 14 residues. V was clipped by 10 bases and J by 7 bases; unmatched bases: 17. CDR3 bases: TGTGCCTCATGCCGGGACAGCTCATTCGGGGAGCAGTACTTC. This encodes CASCRDSSFGEQYF.

J is TRBJ2-6 and V is TRBV7-3; 7 nucleotides agree with TRBD1. From germline, CDR1 is SGHTA and CDR2 FQGTGA. V lost 6 bases and J lost 2; bases outside the gene matches: 10. The CDR3 consists of 17 residues. Here the CDR3 DNA reads TGTGCCAGCAGTCCCCCTGGACAGGATACTGGGGCCAACGTCCTGACTTTC. Its protein product is CASSPPGQDTGANVLTF.

This chain links TRBV5-6 with TRBJ2-1, with TRBD1 matching 7 bases. This CDR3 region has 13 residues. From germline, CDR1 is SGHDT and CDR2 YYEEEE. Losses at the gene ends were 5 bases for V and 7 bases for J; bases not matched to a gene: 6. CDR3 nucleotides: TGTGCCAGCAGTTTCGGGACAGCTAATGAGCAGTTCTTC. Its translation is CASSFGTANEQFF.

This chain uses TRBV30 with TRBJ2-5, with TRBD1 as a possible D gene (6 bases). CDR1 and CDR2 from the germline V gene are GTSNPN and SVGIG (reference sequence). V shed 3 bases and J shed 5 bases, with 10 bases lying between them. The CDR3 runs to 12 residues. The CDR3 DNA sequence: TGTGCCTGGAGGCCCGGACAGGAGACCCAGTACTTC. Translating gives CAWRPGQETQYF.

This chain uses TRBV15 with TRBJ2-1; 14 bases are shared with TRBD2. Germline V CDR1 and CDR2: LNHNV, YYDKDF (reference sequence). The CDR3 length is 17 residues. Germline trimming cut 1 base from V and 10 bases from J; bases unmatched to any gene: 9. The CDR3 bases are TGTGCCACCAGCAGAGGATTTCCGGGACTAGCGGGAGACGAGCAGTTCTTC. It specifies CATSRGFPGLAGDEQFF.

The chain carries TRBV6-5 and TRBJ1-2; 8 bases agree with TRBD1. CDR3 length: 14 residues. V lost 5 bases to trimming and J lost 7 bases; unmatched junction nucleotides: 9. The germline V gene encodes CDR1 MNHEY and CDR2 SVGAGI. The CDR3 spells CASSPRGRFFGYTF. CDR3 sequence (DNA): TGTGCCAGCAGTCCCAGGGGGCGTTTTTTTGGCTACACCTTC.

This chain uses TRBV15 with TRBJ2-4, with 8 bases matching TRBD2. Looked up from germline, CDR1 is LNHNV and CDR2 is YYDKDF (reference sequence). V was pared by 0 bases and J by 11 bases, with 12 bases of the junction left unmatched. The CDR3 contains 16 residues. CDR3 in DNA: TGTGCCACCAGCAGAGATCAGCGGACTAGCCGTTCATTTCAGTACTTC. This translates into CATSRDQRTSRSFQYF.

The chain employs TRBV6-6 and TRBJ1-2; D may be TRBD1 (6 bases). This CDR3 comprises 13 residues. The V end was cut by 6 bases, the J end by 6 bases, with 14 bases between. The V gene's germline CDR1 is MNHNY and CDR2 SVGAGI (reference sequence). CDR3 residues: CASREDSRDGYTF. In DNA, the CDR3 is TGTGCCAGCAGAGAGGACAGTCGGGATGGCTACACCTTC.

The rearrangement uses TRBV19 and TRBJ1-2; tentative D call: TRBD1 (5 bases). V shed 4 bases and J shed 6 bases, with 12 bases lying between them. CDR1 is LNHDA, CDR2 SQIVND, per germline (reference sequence). The CDR3 contains 13 residues. CDR3 bases: TGTGCCAGTAGTACCCGGGACTGGCATGGCTACACCTTC. Protein sequence: CASSTRDWHGYTF. The full variable domain, its missing parts supplied by reference TRBV19 and TRBJ1-2, is DGGITQSPKYLFRKEGQNVTLSCEQNLNHDAMYWYRQDPGQGLRLIYYSQIVNDFQKGDIAEGYSVSREKKESFPLTVTSAQKNPTAFYLCASSTRDWHGYTFGSGTRLTVV.